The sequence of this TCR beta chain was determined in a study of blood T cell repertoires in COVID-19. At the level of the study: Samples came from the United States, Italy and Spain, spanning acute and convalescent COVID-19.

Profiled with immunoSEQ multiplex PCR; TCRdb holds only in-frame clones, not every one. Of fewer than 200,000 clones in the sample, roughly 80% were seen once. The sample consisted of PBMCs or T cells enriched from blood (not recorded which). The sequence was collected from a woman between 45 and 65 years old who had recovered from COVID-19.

The CDR3 here is CASSSTGGPYNEQFF. The CDR3, as DNA: TGCGCCAGCAGCTCAACAGGGGGCCCCTACAATGAGCAGTTCTTC. This sequence joins TRBV5-1 and TRBJ2-1; 9 nucleotides line up with TRBD1. This CDR3 region has 15 residues. Germline values: CDR1 SGHRS, CDR2 YFSETQ. Trimming removed 3 bases from V and 2 bases from J; junction bases left unmatched: 3.